The sample holds many counts of the clone carrying this T cell receptor beta chain. The CDR3 runs 14 residues. Trimming took 6 bases from V and 0 from J; bases not matched to a gene: 4. The germline V gene has CDR1 ENHRY and CDR2 SYGVKD. Library construction involved attaching unique molecular identifiers to individual cDNA molecules, which allowed quantitative, reproducible TCR counting. TCRdb redid the calling of the reads with MiXCR, one entry per CDR3 protein. The sample lists about 120,000 distinct CDR3 sequences, around 8.5% occurring once. Unfractionated whole blood yielded the extracted total RNA. The data were obtained in a study of human T cells and chemical hapten exposure.

This TCR was recovered from a human donor in good health. Some clones in this sample may be carry-over from other donors' samples. V gene TRBV10-3 combines with J gene TRBJ1-1, with 7 bases matching TRBD1. Sample: whole blood. The DNA of the CDR3 is TGTGCCATCAGGGGGACAGTTATGAACACTGAAGCTTTCTTT. It translates to CAIRGTVMNTEAFF.